Shown below are 4 T cell receptor beta chains from a single sample sequenced in a study of T-cell reconstitution after alpha-beta-depleted transplantation in children. During its preparation, the TCRbeta library received unique molecular identifiers. TCRdb fed the PCR reads into MiXCR, producing one record per CDR3 protein. The repertoire includes 200,000 to 250,000 distinct CDR3 sequences, just under 8.5% of them detected once, and under 8% sits in the top ten. Sequenced here: PBMCs, mostly from graft donor cells, sampled 180 days after TCRalphabeta/CD19-depleted stem cell transplant. The receptors come from a male patient between 10 and 17 years old who had a stem cell transplant for acute lymphoblastic leukemia, so the T cells may come from the graft donor.

This chain links TRBV7-6 with TRBJ2-7, with D hard to call. V was pared by 1 base and J by 1 base, with 8 bases between. Germline lookup yields CDR1 SGHVS and CDR2 FNYEAQ. The CDR3 spans 14 residues. CDR3 sequence: CASSLVEDSYEQYF. Here the CDR3 DNA reads TGTGCCAGCAGCTTAGTTGAGGATTCCTACGAGCAGTACTTC. The entire variable domain, with the rest obtained from reference TRBV7-6 and TRBJ2-7, is as follows: GAGVSQSPRYKVTKRGQDVALRCDPISGHVSLYWYRQALGQGPEFLTYFNYEAQQDKSGLPNDRFSAERPEGSISTLTIQRTEQRDSAMYRCASSLVEDSYEQYFGPGTRLTVT.

This clonotype was observed many times. V gene TRBV9 combines with J gene TRBJ2-1; maybe TRBD2 (7 bases). Trimming left V 2 bases short and J 6 bases short, with 15 bases between. From germline, CDR1 is SGDLS and CDR2 YYNGEE. This CDR3 region has 15 residues. The CDR3 sequence: CASSVVGGPTNEQFF. CDR3 coding DNA: TGTGCCAGCAGCGTGGTGGGGGGGCCCACCAATGAGCAGTTCTTC.

This clonotype showed up many times. V and J are TRBV5-1 and TRBJ2-5, with D perhaps matching TRBD1 or TRBD2 (6 bases each). The V gene's germline CDR1 is SGHRS and CDR2 YFSETQ. This CDR3 region has 18 residues. V lost 2 bases to trimming and J lost 1 base, with 21 bases between them. The CDR3 nucleotides read TGCGCCAGCAGCTTCCCCCCGACAGGCGGGGCGATCCAAGAGACCCAGTACTTC. Amino acids: CASSFPPTGGAIQETQYF.

This clonotype was counted ten times or more. The chain joins TRBV20-1 to TRBJ2-3; 8 nucleotides agree with TRBD1. With V trimmed by 6 bases and J by 6 bases, 8 bases remained unmatched. The CDR3 has 13 residues. Germline loops: CDR1 DFQATT, CDR2 SNEGSKA (reference sequence). CDR3 sequence: CSALAGGLDTQYF. In DNA form, the CDR3 reads TGCAGTGCCTTGGCAGGGGGCTTGGATACGCAGTATTTT.